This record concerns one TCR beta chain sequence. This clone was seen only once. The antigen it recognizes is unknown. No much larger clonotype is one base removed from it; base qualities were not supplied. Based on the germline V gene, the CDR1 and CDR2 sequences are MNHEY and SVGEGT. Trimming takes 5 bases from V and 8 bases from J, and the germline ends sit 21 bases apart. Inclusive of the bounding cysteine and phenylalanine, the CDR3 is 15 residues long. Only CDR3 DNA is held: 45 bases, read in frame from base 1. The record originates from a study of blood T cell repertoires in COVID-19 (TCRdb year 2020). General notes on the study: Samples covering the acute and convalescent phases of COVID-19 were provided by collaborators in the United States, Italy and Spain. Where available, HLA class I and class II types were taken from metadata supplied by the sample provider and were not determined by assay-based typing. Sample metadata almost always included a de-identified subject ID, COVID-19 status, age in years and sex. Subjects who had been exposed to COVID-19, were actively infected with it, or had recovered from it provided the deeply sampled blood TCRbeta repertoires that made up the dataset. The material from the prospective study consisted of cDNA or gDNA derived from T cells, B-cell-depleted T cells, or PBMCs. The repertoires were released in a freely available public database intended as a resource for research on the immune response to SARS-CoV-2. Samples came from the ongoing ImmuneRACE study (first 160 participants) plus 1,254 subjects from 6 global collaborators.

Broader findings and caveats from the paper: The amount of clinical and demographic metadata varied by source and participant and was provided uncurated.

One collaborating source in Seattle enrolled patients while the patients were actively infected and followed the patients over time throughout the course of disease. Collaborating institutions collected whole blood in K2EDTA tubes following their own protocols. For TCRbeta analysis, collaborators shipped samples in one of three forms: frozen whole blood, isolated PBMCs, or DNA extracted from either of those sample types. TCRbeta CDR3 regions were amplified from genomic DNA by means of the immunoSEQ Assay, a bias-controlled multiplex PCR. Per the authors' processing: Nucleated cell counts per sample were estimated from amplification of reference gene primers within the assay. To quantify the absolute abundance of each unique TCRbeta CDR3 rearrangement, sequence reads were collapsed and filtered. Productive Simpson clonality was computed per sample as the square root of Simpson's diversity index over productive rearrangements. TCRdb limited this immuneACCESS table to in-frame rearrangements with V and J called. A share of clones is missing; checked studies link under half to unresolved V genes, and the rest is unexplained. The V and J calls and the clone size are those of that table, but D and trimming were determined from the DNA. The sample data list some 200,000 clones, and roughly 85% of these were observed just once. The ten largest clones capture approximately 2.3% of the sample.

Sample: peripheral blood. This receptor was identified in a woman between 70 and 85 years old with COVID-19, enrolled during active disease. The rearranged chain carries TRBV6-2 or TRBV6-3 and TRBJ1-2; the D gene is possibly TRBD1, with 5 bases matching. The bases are TGTGCCAGCAGTACCACGGGGGTGCAAGGTCAAGGCTACACCTTC. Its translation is CASSTTGVQGQGYTF.